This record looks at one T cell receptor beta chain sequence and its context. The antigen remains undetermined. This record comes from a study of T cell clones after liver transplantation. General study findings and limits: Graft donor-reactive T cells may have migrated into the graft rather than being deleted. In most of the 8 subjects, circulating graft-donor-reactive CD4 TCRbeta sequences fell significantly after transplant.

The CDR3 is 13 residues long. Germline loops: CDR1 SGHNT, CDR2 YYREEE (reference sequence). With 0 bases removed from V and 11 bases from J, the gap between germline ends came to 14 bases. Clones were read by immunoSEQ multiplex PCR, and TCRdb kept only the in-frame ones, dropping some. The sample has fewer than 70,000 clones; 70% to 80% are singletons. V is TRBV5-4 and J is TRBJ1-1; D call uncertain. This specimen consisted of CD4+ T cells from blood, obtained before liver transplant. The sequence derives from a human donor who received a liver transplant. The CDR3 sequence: CASSLGGNPEAFF. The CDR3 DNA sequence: TGTGCCAGCAGCTTGGGAGGGAACCCGGAGGCTTTCTTT.